These T cell receptor beta chains were read from a single sample in a study of blood T cell repertoires in COVID-19. TCRdb keeps only in-frame clones here, not all; method: immunoSEQ multiplex PCR. The data hold 200,000 to 300,000 clones, with around nine tenths observed a single time. The sample comprised peripheral blood. All receptors come from a woman in her fifties or sixties with COVID-19, enrolled during active disease. Both conserved end residues are part of each CDR3. A D gene is named only where the DNA matches it firmly. Only part of the rows carry a size: once, few, many, or a class if the clone is expanded.

CDR3 protein	CDR3 DNA	D gene	V gene	J gene	clone size
CASSHWTGVGAKNIQYF	TGTGCCAGCAGCCACTGGACAGGGGTCGGAGCCAAAAACATTCAGTACTTC	TRBD1	TRBV4-2	TRBJ2-4	NA
CASSQVGLASRGEQFF	TGTGCCAGCAGCCAAGTCGGGCTAGCGAGTCGTGGTGAGCAGTTCTTC	NA	TRBV7-3	TRBJ2-1	NA
CASSPRGGGHEQYF	TGCGCCAGCAGCCCGAGGGGGGGAGGCCACGAGCAGTACTTC	NA	TRBV5-1	TRBJ2-7	NA
CASTRSLNTGELFF	TGTGCCAGCACCCGTAGCCTAAACACCGGGGAGCTGTTTTTT	NA	TRBV27	TRBJ2-2	NA
CASSPQQGANEQFF	TGCGCCAGCAGCCCCCAACAGGGGGCAAATGAGCAGTTCTTC	TRBD1	TRBV5-1	TRBJ2-1	NA
CASSQDRYEQYF	TGTGCCAGCAGCCAAGATCGCTACGAGCAGTACTTC	NA	TRBV4-2	TRBJ2-7	once
CATSRDSPGHLNYGYTF	TGTGCCACCAGCAGAGATTCCCCGGGACACCTTAACTATGGCTACACCTTC	NA	TRBV15	TRBJ1-2	NA
CASSPRGGAHPNTGELFF	TGTGCCAGCAGCCCCCGGGGGGGAGCGCACCCGAACACCGGGGAGCTGTTTTTT	TRBD2	TRBV7-3	TRBJ2-2	few
CASSRRQGPSEAFF	TGTGCCAGCAGTAGGAGGCAGGGGCCATCTGAAGCTTTCTTT	NA	TRBV28	TRBJ1-1	once
CASRDRGQSNIQYF	TGTGCCAGCAGGGACAGGGGACAAAGCAACATTCAGTACTTC	TRBD1	TRBV6-5	TRBJ2-4	NA
CASSLGTGAAYEQYF	TGTGCCAGCAGCCTAGGGACAGGGGCTGCCTACGAGCAGTACTTC	TRBD1	TRBV9	TRBJ2-7	NA
CASNQADFSYEQYF	TGTGCCAGCAACCAAGCGGACTTCTCCTACGAGCAGTACTTC	NA	TRBV27	TRBJ2-7	few
CASSLTRDTDTQYF	TGTGCCAGCAGCTTAACCCGGGACACAGATACGCAGTATTTT	NA	TRBV7-3	TRBJ2-3	NA
CATSDSGTGKWETQYF	TGTGCCACCAGTGATTCCGGGACAGGGAAGTGGGAGACCCAGTACTTC	TRBD1	TRBV24-1	TRBJ2-5	NA
CASSLNRGPNYGYTF	TGTGCCAGCAGCTTAAACAGGGGGCCTAACTATGGCTACACCTTC	TRBD1	TRBV7-3	TRBJ1-2	NA
CASSHGRGTEAFF	TGTGCCAGCAGCCATGGACGGGGCACTGAAGCTTTCTTT	NA	TRBV5-6	TRBJ1-1	NA
CSAGRNTEAFF	TGCAGTGCGGGGAGGAACACTGAAGCTTTCTTT	NA	TRBV20-1	TRBJ1-1	NA
CASMGLAGSYEQYF	TGTGCCAGCATGGGACTAGCGGGGTCCTACGAGCAGTACTTC	TRBD2	TRBV2	TRBJ2-7	few
CASSEAGGIAEAFF	TGTGCCAGCAGTGAAGCTGGAGGGATCGCTGAAGCTTTCTTT	NA	TRBV6-1	TRBJ1-1	NA
CASSVQGTGGGEQYF	TGTGCCAGCAGCGTTCAAGGGACAGGGGGAGGCGAGCAGTACTTC	TRBD1	TRBV9	TRBJ2-7	NA
CATSVGDNRSNQPQHF	TGTGCCACCAGTGTAGGGGACAATCGAAGCAATCAGCCCCAGCATTTT	NA	TRBV24-1	TRBJ1-5	NA
CAWKRGNLIGGYTF	TGTGCCTGGAAACGGGGGAACCTCATTGGCGGCTACACCTTC	NA	TRBV30	TRBJ1-2	NA
CASSLWGGEGEKLFF	TGTGCCAGCAGCTTGTGGGGGGGCGAAGGTGAAAAACTGTTTTTT	NA	TRBV5-5	TRBJ1-4	NA
CASSGLAGVYEQYF	TGTGCCAGCAGTGGACTAGCGGGAGTGTACGAGCAGTACTTC	TRBD2	TRBV2	TRBJ2-7	NA
CASSQPRHRFRGDGKNIQYF	TGTGCCAGCAGCCAACCCCGACATAGATTCCGGGGGGATGGCAAAAACATTCAGTACTTC	TRBD2	TRBV3-1/TRBV3-2	TRBJ2-4	once
CASSPQGPGANVLTF	TGTGCCAGCAGCCCACAGGGCCCCGGGGCCAACGTCCTGACTTTC	NA	TRBV28	TRBJ2-6	few
CASSLGQLTNEKLFF	TGTGCCAGCAGCTTAGGACAGCTAACTAATGAAAAACTGTTTTTT	NA	TRBV7-9	TRBJ1-4	few
CASSPMQGGTEAFF	TGTGCCAGCAGCCCCATGCAAGGGGGCACTGAAGCTTTCTTT	NA	TRBV3-1/TRBV3-2	TRBJ1-1	NA
CASSQPTGRQSYEQYF	TGCGCCAGCAGCCAACCAACAGGACGACAATCCTACGAGCAGTACTTC	NA	TRBV4-1	TRBJ2-7	few
CASSRAWGNEQYF	TGTGCCAGCAGCCGAGCGTGGGGCAACGAGCAGTACTTC	NA	TRBV3-1/TRBV3-2	TRBJ2-7	once
CASSPASGDTQYF	TGTGCCAGCAGCCCGGCATCAGGAGATACGCAGTATTTT	NA	TRBV7-3	TRBJ2-3	NA
CATNGRTNTGELFF	TGTGCCACGAACGGACGGACAAACACCGGGGAGCTGTTTTTT	NA	TRBV24-1	TRBJ2-2	once